This is a list of T cell receptor beta chains from one sample in a study of T cells in Graves' hyperthyroidism and ophthalmopathy. TCRdb passed the multiplex PCR reads through MiXCR, listing each CDR3 protein once. The table records approximately 220,000 distinct CDR3 sequences, about 16% of them present only once. Sequencing input: blood. The receptors here all came from a man aged 40-49 years with Graves' hyperthyroidism. Each CDR3 is given with its conserved first and last residue. A D gene is named only where the DNA matches it firmly. The size field is filled for only some rows; it gives once, few, many or a size class.

d_gene	j_gene	v_gene	abundance	CDR3aa	CDR3nt
TRBD2	TRBJ2-7	TRBV5-5	many	CASSFSGGNYEQYF	TGTGCCAGCAGCTTTAGCGGGGGGAACTACGAGCAGTACTTC
TRBD2	TRBJ2-1	TRBV6-1	many	CASGGGDLVSGGPYNEQFF	TGTGCCAGCGGAGGGGGGGATCTAGTAAGCGGGGGGCCGTACAATGAGCAGTTCTTC
NA	TRBJ2-3	TRBV5-1	many	CASSAIQVTDTQYF	TGCGCCAGCAGCGCGATACAGGTCACAGATACGCAGTATTTT
NA	TRBJ2-1	TRBV3-1	many	CASSQGRGEQFF	TGTGCCAGCAGCCAAGGCAGAGGTGAGCAGTTCTTC
NA	TRBJ2-7	TRBV5-6	many	CASSAWAGLKQYF	TGTGCCAGCAGCGCGTGGGCTGGGCTAAAGCAGTACTTC
NA	TRBJ1-1	TRBV15	many	CATSRDNMNTEAFF	TGTGCCACCAGCAGAGATAACATGAACACTGAAGCTTTCTTT
NA	TRBJ1-5	TRBV2	many	CASSGRRNSNQPQHF	TGTGCCAGCAGTGGCCGTCGGAATAGCAATCAGCCCCAGCATTTT
TRBD2	TRBJ2-2	TRBV11-2	NA	CASSDRGVGELFF	TGTGCCAGCAGCGACCGGGGGGTCGGGGAGCTGTTTTTT
NA	TRBJ1-2	TRBV4-3	many	CASSQEEDSFYGYTF	TGCGCCAGCAGCCAAGAAGAGGACAGTTTCTATGGCTACACCTTC
TRBD2	TRBJ2-7	TRBV10-3	many	CAISEVTSGGYEQYF	TGTGCCATCAGTGAGGTGACTAGCGGGGGATACGAGCAGTACTTC
TRBD2	TRBJ2-5	TRBV20-1	many	CSARTSGPRAETQYF	TGCAGTGCTCGGACTAGCGGGCCTAGGGCAGAGACCCAGTACTTC
NA	TRBJ2-7	TRBV14	many	CASSPRIGVPYEQYF	TGTGCCAGCAGCCCCCGTATTGGGGTACCCTACGAGCAGTACTTC
NA	TRBJ2-6	TRBV27	NA	CASSLEGTGANALTF	TGTGCCAGCAGTTTAGAGGGGACTGGGGCCAACGCCCTGACTTTC
NA	TRBJ2-2	TRBV5-1	NA	CASTDRTNTGELFF	TGCGCCAGCACCGACCGAACGAACACCGGGGAGCTGTTTTTT
TRBD1	TRBJ2-3	TRBV6-1	NA	CASGLQGDTQYF	TGTGCCAGCGGATTACAGGGGGATACGCAGTATTTT
NA	TRBJ1-6	TRBV15	many	CATSNNSPLHF	TGTGCCACCAGCAATAATTCACCCCTCCACTTT
NA	TRBJ1-4	TRBV5-4	NA	CASSLDRQKLFF	TGTGCCAGCAGCTTGGATCGGCAAAAACTGTTTTTT
TRBD2	TRBJ2-3	TRBV20-1	few	CSASGGLAGGQDTQYF	TGCAGTGCTAGCGGCGGACTAGCGGGGGGGCAAGATACGCAGTATTTT
NA	TRBJ1-1	TRBV10-2	many	CASSKRGETNTEAFF	TGCGCCAGCAGCAAAAGGGGGGAGACGAACACTGAAGCTTTCTTT
NA	TRBJ1-1	TRBV18	NA	CASSPGGQRTEAFF	TGTGCCAGCTCACCGGGGGGGCAGCGCACTGAAGCTTTCTTT
TRBD1	TRBJ1-5	TRBV28	NA	CASSLKLLGQENQPQHF	TGTGCCAGCAGTTTGAAACTTCTCGGACAGGAGAATCAGCCCCAGCATTTT
NA	TRBJ2-7	TRBV15	NA	CATSRVGRNYEQYF	TGTGCCACCAGCAGAGTCGGACGGAACTACGAGCAGTACTTC
TRBD1	TRBJ2-7	TRBV20-1	many	CSARDRTGPYEQYF	TGCAGTGCTAGAGATCGGACAGGCCCCTACGAGCAGTACTTC
NA	TRBJ2-7	TRBV20-1	many	CSARKGGYSYEQYF	TGCAGTGCTAGGAAGGGGGGATACTCCTACGAGCAGTACTTC
TRBD2	TRBJ2-7	TRBV4-3	many	CASSPRRGGSYEQYF	TGCGCCAGCAGCCCCCGGAGGGGAGGGTCCTACGAGCAGTACTTC
TRBD2	TRBJ2-1	TRBV11-3	many	CASSPTRTSHDNEQFF	TGTGCCAGCAGCCCGACTAGGACTAGCCACGACAATGAGCAGTTCTTC
TRBD1	TRBJ2-7	TRBV12-3/TRBV12-4	NA	CASSAGQGPYEQYF	TGTGCCAGCAGTGCGGGACAGGGACCATACGAGCAGTACTTC
NA	TRBJ1-6	TRBV7-2	many	CASSLEGLGPLHF	TGTGCCAGCAGCTTAGAGGGCTTGGGACCCCTCCACTTT
TRBD1	TRBJ2-7	TRBV10-2	NA	CASSETDRGHEQYF	TGCGCCAGCAGTGAGACGGACAGGGGGCACGAGCAGTACTTC
TRBD2	TRBJ2-7	TRBV7-2	many	CASSSGLAGLSYEQYF	TGTGCCAGCAGCTCGGGACTAGCGGGACTCTCCTACGAGCAGTACTTC
NA	TRBJ2-1	TRBV19	few	CASSINEDYQGNEQFF	TGTGCCAGTAGTATAAATGAGGACTACCAAGGGAATGAGCAGTTCTTC
NA	TRBJ1-1	TRBV2	many	CASSEAVRGGEAFF	TGTGCCAGCAGTGAAGCGGTGAGGGGGGGTGAAGCTTTCTTT
TRBD2	TRBJ2-7	TRBV14	NA	CASSLRTSGALLLEQYF	TGTGCCAGCAGCCTTCGGACTAGCGGGGCCCTTCTCCTGGAGCAGTACTTC
NA	TRBJ2-2	TRBV5-1	many	CASSLSVWGNTGELFF	TGCGCCAGCAGCTTGTCCGTCTGGGGCAACACCGGGGAGCTGTTTTTT
NA	TRBJ1-4	TRBV7-9	once	CASSRGRSEKLFF	TGTGCCAGCAGCCGCGGGAGATCTGAAAAACTGTTTTTT
NA	TRBJ1-6	TRBV28	NA	CASSSGGSYNSPLHF	TGTGCCAGCAGTTCAGGAGGCTCCTATAATTCACCCCTCCACTTT
TRBD1	TRBJ1-1	TRBV5-6	NA	CASVYYRTGGGGTEAFF	TGTGCCAGCGTCTACTATCGGACAGGGGGCGGCGGTACTGAAGCTTTCTTT
NA	TRBJ1-1	TRBV7-2	many	CASSLETLGAFF	TGTGCCAGCAGCTTAGAGACCTTGGGAGCTTTCTTT
NA	TRBJ2-2	TRBV5-5	NA	CASSLPAANGELFF	TGTGCCAGCAGCTTGCCAGCCGCGAACGGGGAGCTGTTTTTT
NA	TRBJ2-7	TRBV30	NA	CALTEAYEQYF	TGTGCCTTGACTGAGGCCTACGAGCAGTACTTC
NA	TRBJ2-5	TRBV11-3	many	CASSKTAYQETQYF	TGTGCCAGCAGCAAAACAGCGTACCAAGAGACCCAGTACTTC
TRBD1	TRBJ1-2	TRBV18	NA	CASSPPGTGSLYGYTF	TGTGCCAGCTCACCACCCGGGACAGGATCTTTGTATGGCTACACCTTC
TRBD2	TRBJ2-7	TRBV7-9	NA	CASSLGTSGGIEQYF	TGTGCCAGCAGCTTAGGGACTAGCGGGGGCATCGAGCAGTACTTC
NA	TRBJ1-6	TRBV12-3/TRBV12-4	many	CASSFEYNSPLHF	TGTGCCAGCAGTTTCGAATATAATTCACCCCTCCACTTT
NA	TRBJ1-5	TRBV20-1	few	CSASRGYIPNSNQPQHF	TGCAGTGCTAGTCGGGGGTATATTCCCAATAGCAATCAGCCCCAGCATTTT
NA	TRBJ2-1	TRBV19	NA	CASSIDISGSSYNEQFF	TGTGCCAGTAGTATAGATATAAGCGGAAGCTCCTACAATGAGCAGTTCTTC
TRBD2	TRBJ2-7	TRBV20-1	many	CSPSGGTYEQYF	TGCAGTCCCAGCGGGGGTACCTACGAGCAGTACTTC
TRBD2	TRBJ2-5	TRBV9	many	CASSARLAETQYF	TGTGCCAGCAGCGCTCGACTAGCGGAGACCCAGTACTTC
NA	TRBJ1-1	TRBV7-9	NA	CASRDSGTLNTEAFF	TGTGCCAGCAGGGATTCAGGGACCTTGAACACTGAAGCTTTCTTT
TRBD1	TRBJ2-7	TRBV2	NA	CASSGPGTAYEQYF	TGTGCCAGCAGTGGTCCCGGGACAGCCTACGAGCAGTACTTC
TRBD1	TRBJ1-6	TRBV9	few	CASSLQALRPDRVDSPLHF	TGTGCCAGCAGCCTCCAAGCTCTCCGACCGGACAGGGTAGATTCACCCCTCCACTTT
TRBD1	TRBJ2-7	TRBV9	few	CASSPGQVSSYEQYF	TGTGCCAGCAGCCCCGGACAGGTTTCCTCCTACGAGCAGTACTTC
NA	TRBJ1-5	TRBV4-1	NA	CASSQALSGENQPQHF	TGCGCCAGCAGCCAAGCCCTCTCAGGGGAAAATCAGCCCCAGCATTTT
NA	TRBJ1-2	TRBV15	few	CATSKGENYGYTF	TGTGCCACCAGCAAGGGGGAGAACTATGGCTACACCTTC
NA	TRBJ1-5	TRBV27	few	CASSLRRDNQPQHF	TGTGCCAGCAGTTTACGCAGGGACAATCAGCCCCAGCATTTT
NA	TRBJ2-7	TRBV20-1	many	CSARDIRVLTYEQYF	TGCAGTGCTAGAGATATCAGGGTTCTTACCTACGAGCAGTACTTC
NA	TRBJ2-6	TRBV7-2	few	CASSQTGTYSGANVLTF	TGTGCCAGCAGCCAAACAGGGACCTACTCTGGGGCCAACGTCCTGACTTTC
NA	TRBJ2-1	TRBV6-2/TRBV6-3	NA	CASSYSSYNEQFF	TGTGCCAGCAGTTACAGCTCCTACAATGAGCAGTTCTTC